The rows below give T cell receptor beta chains drawn from one sample of a study of cytomegalovirus exposure and HLA in healthy donors. The data were produced by immunoSEQ multiplex PCR, yet TCRdb's version contains in-frame clones alone and is incomplete. This sample's clone table lists about 60,000 clones. Source material: PBMCs. The receptors come from a woman younger than 30 in good health and CMV-seronegative. CDR3s include the opening cysteine and the closing phenylalanine or tryptophan. A D gene is named only where the DNA matches it firmly.

j_gene,v_gene,d_gene,CDR3aa,CDR3nt
TRBJ2-2,TRBV7-9,.,CASSLTIVPLGGELFF,TGTGCCAGCAGCTTAACGATAGTCCCGCTCGGCGGGGAGCTGTTTTTT
TRBJ2-7,TRBV4-2,TRBD2,CASSQEGGSSYEQYF,TGTGCCAGCAGCCAAGAGGGGGGGTCCTCCTACGAGCAGTACTTC
TRBJ2-3,TRBV6-5,TRBD2,CASSYISGRTDTQYF,TGTGCCAGCAGTTACATCAGCGGGAGGACAGATACGCAGTATTTT
TRBJ1-1,TRBV28,.,CASEILGTSYSEAFF,TGTGCCAGCGAAATTTTGGGGACATCGTACTCTGAAGCTTTCTTT
TRBJ1-5,TRBV6-1,TRBD1,CASSDQGQVGQPQHF,TGTGCCAGCAGTGACCAAGGACAGGTCGGTCAGCCCCAGCATTTT
TRBJ1-1,TRBV10-3,.,CAISESPRGGHRTEAFF,TGTGCCATCAGTGAGTCGCCCAGGGGAGGGCACCGGACTGAAGCTTTCTTT
TRBJ1-6,TRBV9,TRBD1,CASSTRQGPSPLHF,TGTGCCAGCAGCACAAGACAGGGTCCTTCACCCCTCCACTTT
TRBJ1-5,TRBV12-5,.,CASGLGGTLNQPQHF,TGTGCTAGTGGTTTGGGCGGGACGCTTAATCAGCCCCAGCATTTT
TRBJ1-1,TRBV27,.,CASSLLGDGTEAFF,TGTGCCAGCAGTTTATTAGGGGATGGGACTGAAGCTTTCTTT
TRBJ2-2,TRBV5-1,TRBD2,CASSPLSRTSGISGELFF,TGCGCCAGCAGCCCCCTTTCCAGGACTAGCGGGATTTCCGGGGAGCTGTTTTTT
TRBJ1-2,TRBV7-2,TRBD1,CASGYRDRGHYGYTF,TGTGCCAGCGGATACCGGGACAGGGGGCACTATGGCTACACCTTC
TRBJ1-6,TRBV5-1,.,CASSPGGQPNSPLHF,TGCGCCAGCAGCCCTGGAGGACAGCCAAATTCACCCCTCCACTTT
TRBJ2-2,TRBV5-1,TRBD1,CASSRTGFNTGELFF,TGCGCCAGCAGCCGGACAGGATTTAACACCGGGGAGCTGTTTTTT
TRBJ2-7,TRBV28,TRBD1,CATTGQYYEQYF,TGTGCCACAACGGGACAGTACTACGAGCAGTACTTC
TRBJ2-2,TRBV29-1,.,CSVGRQGDSGELFF,TGCAGCGTTGGCCGTCAGGGCGATTCCGGGGAGCTGTTTTTT
TRBJ1-1,TRBV19,TRBD1,CASSMQGQGIGPGSAFF,TGTGCCAGTAGTATGCAGGGACAGGGAATTGGTCCGGGGTCCGCTTTCTTT
TRBJ1-3,TRBV5-4,.,CASSREYGNTIYF,TGTGCCAGCAGCCGGGAGTACGGAAACACCATATATTTT
TRBJ2-3,TRBV6-1,TRBD1,CASSDGTVSSDTQYF,TGTGCCAGCAGTGATGGGACAGTGAGTTCAGATACGCAGTATTTT
TRBJ1-6,TRBV9,.,CASSVDGRQGMEPLHF,TGTGCCAGCAGCGTAGATGGCCGCCAGGGGATGGAACCCCTCCACTTT
TRBJ1-2,TRBV30,.,CAWSVHGLHYGYTF,TGTGCCTGGAGTGTACATGGACTGCACTATGGCTACACCTTC
TRBJ1-1,TRBV4-1,.,CASSHSTEAFF,TGCGCCAGCAGCCATAGCACTGAAGCTTTCTTT
TRBJ2-1,TRBV7-3,.,CASSFNSGTEQFF,TGTGCCAGCAGCTTCAACTCCGGGACAGAGCAGTTCTTC
TRBJ2-3,TRBV5-4,.,CASSLGSGSSTDTQYF,TGTGCCAGCAGCTTGGGGAGCGGGTCTAGCACAGATACGCAGTATTTT
TRBJ1-1,TRBV7-9,.,CASSLWGTDTEDFF,TGTGCCAGCAGCTTGTGGGGAACGGACACTGAAGATTTCTTT
TRBJ1-1,TRBV28,.,CASSFLEARLNTEAFF,TGTGCCAGCAGTTTTTTGGAGGCCCGTCTGAACACTGAAGCTTTCTTT
TRBJ1-1,TRBV30,.,CAWGGEPIGAFF,TGTGCCTGGGGGGGGGAGCCGATTGGGGCTTTCTTT
TRBJ2-1,TRBV9,.,CASSPGRGSVKSYEQFF,TGTGCCAGCAGCCCTGGTAGGGGGAGTGTTAAGAGTTATGAGCAGTTCTTC
TRBJ2-7,TRBV28,TRBD1,CASSAPDRETEQYF,TGTGCCAGCAGTGCCCCTGACAGGGAAACCGAGCAGTACTTC
TRBJ1-1,TRBV4-1,.,CASSLGTLQDTEAFF,TGCGCCAGCAGCCTAGGGACACTTCAGGACACTGAAGCTTTCTTT